This T cell receptor beta chain was recorded in a study of siplizumab effects on memory and regulatory T cells. In its sample, this clone was seen once. Trimming cost V 6 bases and J 0 bases, with 12 bases left between them. This CDR3 comprises 15 residues. In germline, CDR1 is MDHEN, CDR2 SYDVKM. Produced via immunoSEQ multiplex PCR; TCRdb's table is partial and in-frame only. The sample includes approximately 100,000 clones, roughly 94% of them seen just once. This TCR was recovered from a human donor in good health. The sequenced material came from non-Treg CD4+ T cells sorted from blood. The rearrangement uses TRBV28 and TRBJ2-1; no clear D. The CDR3 bases are TGTGCCAGCAGCAACCCCACCAACTCCTACAATGAGCAGTTCTTC. Translating gives CASSNPTNSYNEQFF. Variable domain in full (rest from reference TRBV28 and TRBJ2-1): DVKVTQSSRYLVKRTGEKVFLECVQDMDHENMFWYRQDPGLGLRLIYFSYDVKMKEKGDIPEGYSVSREKKERFSLILESASTNQTSMYLCASSNPTNSYNEQFFGPGTRLTVL.